This entry describes one T cell receptor (beta chain). It has no known antigen specificity. There are no base qualities to consult, and no much larger clone falls within one base. This entry belongs to a study of regulatory T cells in long-lasting Graves disease (dated by TCRdb to the early 2020s). The study in broad terms: Persistent Graves' disease meant more than 5 years of antithyroid drug treatment with TSH receptor autoantibodies that stayed positive. Patients with persistent Graves' disease were compared with patients with newly diagnosed Graves' disease using TCR sequencing and RNA sequencing of peripheral blood. The study was conducted in China and was registered as a clinical trial. A total of about 35 samples underwent TCR sequencing, from roughly 13 patients with persistent Graves' disease and roughly 20 patients with newly diagnosed Graves' disease. On average, persistent Graves' disease patients in the clinical cohort had been on antithyroid drugs for approximately ten years.

Paper-wide results and their limitations: Lower TCR Shannon entropy and fewer highly expanded clones were observed in persistent Graves' disease patients than in newly diagnosed patients, which suggested clonal expansion. Preferential use of TRBV28, TRBJ1-2 and TRBJ2-5 was observed in persistent disease, whereas TRBV20-1 and TRBJ2-1 were favored in newly diagnosed disease. The study examined only peripheral blood because the primary lesion, thyroid tissue, could not be accessed. Persistent patients shared more public clonotypes among themselves (around 3,000) than newly diagnosed patients did (more than 850). Only the TCR beta chain was sequenced and analyzed. The authors noted that the small sample size was a limitation that may lower accuracy.

Unmatched junction bases come to 13, with V trimmed by 7 bases and J by 3 bases. The CDR3 goes from the cysteine to the phenylalanine over 15 residues. Kept here is only the CDR3 DNA, which spans 45 bases and is read in frame from base 1. Reading the germline V gene gives CDR1 SGHRS and CDR2 YFSETQ. According to the study, the label for this sample's time point signals: persistent/refractory GD, antithyroid drugs over 5 years with positive TRAb. For both TCR sequencing and RNA sequencing, RNA was extracted from PBMCs in TRIzol. The diagnosis of Graves' disease was made according to American Thyroid Association guidelines. Patients were recruited from an endocrinology department in Xi'an, China. Each patient gave approximately 9.7 milliliters of peripheral blood, collected in an EDTA anticoagulant tube. Ficoll Paque Plus density gradient separation was used to isolate PBMCs, and no further T cell sorting was performed. An Agilent 2100 Bioanalyzer and agarose gel were used to check RNA quality, and a NanoDrop 2000 was used to measure RNA concentration.

Libraries were made using multiplex PCR. Sequencing was performed on an Illumina HiSeq 4000. CDR3 regions were amplified by Arm-PCR with iRepertoire HTBI primers to construct TCR beta libraries. Before sequencing, the PCR products went through gel purification. Processing in the source paper ran as follows. Across samples, about 64 TRBV and 14 TRBJ segments were identified and used for gene usage analysis of CDR3 amino acid clonotypes. Filtered high-quality paired reads were merged into contigs using COPE and FqMerger. BLAST was used to align contigs to IMGT TRBV, TRBD and TRBJ reference genes, with CDR3 defined following IMGT. Any clonotype with a frequency above 0.1% was classified as a highly expanded clone. Repertoire diversity was measured by Shannon entropy, and V-J evenness by the Gini coefficient. A clonotype found in more than one individual was treated as public. TCRdb reprocessed the public reads (quality trimming at Q25 with fastp, clone calling with MiXCR) and kept in-frame beta chains. Each CDR3 protein gets just one entry, which takes the most common genes and DNA from the rows behind it. TCRdb's processing, not the authors', yielded these V and J calls. The sample profile shows 500,000 to 700,000 distinct CDR3 sequences; 25% to 35% of them were found once. 42% of the sample is taken by the ten largest.

The sequence was collected from a female donor with Graves disease. The rearrangement joined TRBV5-1 to TRBJ2-7; TRBD1 lines up with 7 middle nucleotides. Source: peripheral blood mononuclear cells (PBMCs), taken when the disease was refractory, from a patient treated with antithyroid drugs. The CDR3 corresponds to CASGTNPGQYYEQYF. The bases read TGCGCCAGCGGGACGAACCCGGGACAGTACTACGAGCAGTACTTC.